A single sample is the source of the 32 T cell receptor beta chains below, sequenced in a study of T cell responses to AZD1222 COVID-19 vaccine. TCRdb's table, derived via immunoSEQ multiplex PCR, lists solely in-frame clones and lacks some. The table lists about 110,000 clones, under 95% of them singletons, with about 20% in the top ten. Sequenced material: peripheral blood, taken on day 0 of AZD1222 vaccination. Every receptor here comes from an adult in good health.

This chain connects TRBV11-2 to TRBJ1-2; TRBD1 matches 8 bases. The CDR3 contains 15 residues. The germline CDR1 and CDR2 sequences are SGHAT and FQNNGV. V shed 5 bases, J shed 8 bases, and the junction held 13 bases outside the gene matches. The chain's CDR3 is CASSPGHRGVEGYTF. DNA of the CDR3: TGTGCCAGCAGCCCAGGGCACAGGGGGGTCGAGGGCTACACCTTC.

V and J are TRBV11-2 and TRBJ2-5, with D possibly TRBD1 on 5 matching bases. CDR3 length: 15 amino acids. CDR1 and CDR2 from the germline V gene are SGHAT and FQNNGV. The V gene lost 5 bases and the J gene lost 5 bases, with 18 bases spanning the gap. CDR3 protein: CASSTTRAPWETQYF. The CDR3 DNA follows: TGTGCCAGCAGCACTACCAGGGCACCCTGGGAGACCCAGTACTTC.

This clone showed up just a few times. V is TRBV4-2 and J is TRBJ1-1; 9 bases are a match to TRBD1. The CDR3 runs to 18 residues. The J segment lost 0 bases and the V segment lost 2 bases, leaving 10 bases of the junction unmatched. Germline V gene sequence: CDR1 LGHNA, CDR2 YNFKEQ. The CDR3 loop reads CASSQQPGQGSMNTEAFF. CDR3 coding DNA: TGTGCCAGCAGCCAACAACCGGGACAGGGCTCTATGAACACTGAAGCTTTCTTT.

The chain carries TRBV2 and TRBJ2-7, with TRBD1 matching 7 bases. Germline CDR1 and CDR2: SNHLY and FYNNEI. CDR3 size: 14 residues. V dropped 6 bases and J dropped 4; count of bases not matched to a gene: 9. CDR3 region: CASSPTGISYEQYF. Written as DNA, the CDR3 is TGTGCCAGCAGCCCGACAGGGATCTCGTACGAGCAGTACTTC.

The gene calls are TRBV6-5 and TRBJ1-2, with D hard to call. V lost 4 bases and J lost 4, with 7 bases in between. CDR3 length equals 12 residues. Germline V gives CDR1 MNHEY, CDR2 SVGAGI. CDR3 sequence (DNA): TGTGCCAGCAGTTCCGATGGCTATGGCTACACCTTC. Translated: CASSSDGYGYTF.

The CDR3 DNA sequence: TGTGCCAGCAGCTTAGAAGCCCCCGACAGGTATAATTCACCCCTCCACTTT. Translated, it gives CASSLEAPDRYNSPLHF. The chain recombines TRBV7-2 with TRBJ1-6, with D tentatively TRBD1 (6 bases). V lost 1 base, J lost 4 bases, and 14 bases lay in between. CDR1 is SGHTA, CDR2 FQGNSA, per germline. The CDR3 extends over 17 amino acids.

This chain links TRBV3-1 (or the pseudogene TRBV3-2) with TRBJ2-7; possible D gene TRBD2, 5 bases. This CDR3 comprises 15 residues. Germline V gene lookup returns CDR1 LGHDT and CDR2 YNNKEL (reference sequence). With 4 bases removed from V and 0 bases from J, the gap between germline ends came to 13 bases. The DNA for the CDR3 is TGTGCCAGCAGCCGAACACTAGGGCCCTCCTACGAGCAGTACTTC. Encoded protein: CASSRTLGPSYEQYF.

The CDR3 DNA follows: TGTGCCAGCAGCGTAGAAGCGGGGGGAGTCACAGATACGCAGTATTTT. Its translation is CASSVEAGGVTDTQYF. This chain connects TRBV9 to TRBJ2-3; 9 bases agree with TRBD2. CDR3 length equals 16 residues. After removal of 0 bases from V and 2 bases from J, the junction contained 4 bases not matched to a gene. From germline, CDR1 is SGDLS and CDR2 YYNGEE.

The V call is TRBV5-4, the J call TRBJ1-6; D gene uncertain. Germline CDR1 and CDR2: SGHNT and YYREEE (reference sequence). Trimming stripped 0 bases from V and 8 bases from J, with 12 bases between. This CDR3 has 15 residues. The CDR3 DNA reads as TGTGCCAGCAGCTTGGCGGGGAACTTTTATTCACCCCTCCACTTT. Translated, it gives CASSLAGNFYSPLHF. The variable domain in full, completed from reference TRBV5-4 and TRBJ1-6, reads ETGVTQSPTHLIKTRGQQVTLRCSSQSGHNTVSWYQQALGQGPQFIFQYYREEENGRGNFPPRFSGLQFPNYSSELNVNALELDDSALYLCASSLAGNFYSPLHFGNGTRLTVT.

In this sample, this clone turned up a few times. This chain uses TRBV7-9 with TRBJ1-6; TRBD1 matches at 8 bases. Germline CDR1 reads SEHNR; CDR2 reads FQNEAQ (reference sequence). This CDR3 contains 18 residues. J lost 10 bases, V lost 1 base, and 15 bases had no gene match. The CDR3 reads CASSLGRGDRTPGSPLHF. The CDR3 bases are TGTGCCAGCAGCTTAGGGAGGGGGGACAGGACACCCGGCTCACCCCTCCACTTT.

The chain recombines TRBV7-9 with TRBJ2-7; TRBD1 agrees at 7 bases. Trimming took 5 bases from V and 0 from J; bases not matched to a gene: 10. Germline CDR1 is SEHNR and CDR2 is FQNEAQ (reference sequence). The CDR3 spans 16 residues. Here the CDR3 reads CASSPALGQSSYEQYF. DNA for the CDR3: TGTGCCAGCAGCCCGGCCTTGGGACAGAGCTCCTACGAGCAGTACTTC.

This rearrangement joins TRBV7-2 to TRBJ2-2; D uncertain. Trimming shortened V by 6 bases and J by 4 bases, and 15 bases separated the two germline ends. The germline V gene encodes CDR1 SGHTA and CDR2 FQGNSA. The CDR3 length is 15 residues. This chain's CDR3 is CASSPTLTRTGELFF. As DNA, the CDR3 is TGTGCCAGCAGTCCCACACTGACCCGCACCGGGGAGCTGTTTTTT.

The rearrangement joins TRBV18 to TRBJ1-1; weak D call: TRBD1 (5 bases). Germline CDR1 reads KGHSH; CDR2 reads LQKENI. Deletions cut 1 base from V and 1 base from J, with 13 bases between. The CDR3 runs 16 residues. The CDR3 DNA reads TGTGCCAGCTCACCACTATTAGGGGTCGGGAACACTGAAGCTTTCTTT. Translating gives CASSPLLGVGNTEAFF.

The rearrangement uses TRBV9 and TRBJ2-3; 12 nucleotides line up with TRBD2. The junction had 7 bases not matched to a gene; V was cut back by 4 bases and J by 7 bases. This CDR3 spans 15 amino acids. Germline V gene data show CDR1 as SGDLS and CDR2 as YYNGEE. CDR3 amino acids: CASSTRTSGVNTQYF. CDR3 coding DNA: TGTGCCAGCAGCACTAGGACTAGCGGGGTGAATACGCAGTATTTT.

The chain couples TRBV5-1 to TRBJ1-1; D gene unclear. CDR1 SGHRS and CDR2 YFSETQ come from the germline V gene. V was shortened by 5 bases and J by 1 base, with 12 bases between the two germline ends. There are 14 residues in the CDR3. In nucleotides, the CDR3 is TGCGCCAGCAGGTCAGGAGGATGGAACACTGAAGCTTTCTTT. It is translated as CASRSGGWNTEAFF.

This clone was counted a single time. The chain carries TRBV30 and TRBJ2-7; D tentatively reads TRBD1 or TRBD2 (6 bases each). Germline V gives CDR1 GTSNPN, CDR2 SVGIG (reference sequence). The length of the CDR3 is 12 residues. The V and J ends lost 0 bases and 6 bases respectively, with 9 bases between them. CDR3: CAWSVGGGEQYF. In nucleotides, the CDR3 is TGTGCCTGGAGTGTTGGAGGGGGCGAGCAGTACTTC.

The V gene is TRBV9, the J gene TRBJ1-1; 9 nucleotides agree with TRBD1. CDR3 length equals 14 residues. Germline CDR1 SGDLS, CDR2 YYNGEE. Trimming at V came to 0 bases and at J to 7 bases, leaving 4 bases not matched to a gene. The CDR3 loop is CASSVGTGVGEAFF. The CDR3 nucleotides are TGTGCCAGCAGCGTAGGGACAGGGGTGGGTGAAGCTTTCTTT.

This chain joins TRBV4-3 and TRBJ2-7, with 8 positions matching TRBD2. The germline gives CDR1 LGHNA, CDR2 YSLEER. The CDR3 runs to 15 residues. V was clipped by 1 base and J by 2 bases; unmatched bases: 4. The CDR3 reads CASSQASGGTYEQYF. CDR3 nucleotide sequence: TGCGCCAGCAGCCAAGCCTCGGGGGGGACCTACGAGCAGTACTTC.

The chain employs TRBV7-2 and TRBJ2-1; weak D call: TRBD1 (6 bases). This CDR3 has 16 residues. CDR1 is SGHTA, CDR2 FQGNSA, per germline. The germline V and J ends were trimmed by 4 bases and 0 bases, with 13 bases remaining between them. CDR3 protein: CASSSYRASSYNEQFF. CDR3 DNA sequence: TGTGCCAGCAGCTCTTACAGGGCTAGCTCCTACAATGAGCAGTTCTTC.

The chain carries TRBV6-5 and TRBJ1-2, with a possible D match to TRBD1 (6 bases). V was shortened by 6 bases and J by 8 bases, with 19 bases between the two germline ends. CDR1 is MNHEY, CDR2 SVGAGI, per germline. The CDR3 is 14 residues long. CDR3 sequence reads: CASSLSQGSGGYTF. The CDR3 nucleotides are TGTGCCAGCAGCCTATCACAGGGATCTGGCGGCTACACCTTC.

The rearrangement links TRBV12-3 or TRBV12-4 to TRBJ2-7, with no clear D. Trimming removed 0 bases from V and 6 bases from J, with 9 bases in between. The CDR3 is made up of 13 amino acids. CDR3 bases: TGTGCCAGCAGTTTAGCGGCATTTAGCGAGCAGTACTTC. Encoded protein: CASSLAAFSEQYF.

This sequence joins TRBV19 and TRBJ1-5, with a weak D call TRBD1 (5 bases). This CDR3 comprises 16 residues. Germline V CDR1 and CDR2: LNHDA, SQIVND (reference sequence). Trimming cost V 4 bases and J 0 bases, with 13 bases left between them. The CDR3 sequence: CASSSIGHDSNQPQHF. The CDR3 DNA is TGTGCCAGTAGTAGTATAGGACACGATAGCAATCAGCCCCAGCATTTT.

This sequence joins TRBV6-5 and TRBJ2-7; D may be TRBD1 or TRBD2 (5 bases each). V was trimmed by 0 bases and J by 2 bases, leaving 14 bases between them. Per germline, CDR1 MNHEY and CDR2 SVGAGI. CDR3 size: 16 residues. The CDR3: CASSYSTSWGPYEQYF. The CDR3 nucleotides read TGTGCCAGCAGTTACTCGACCTCCTGGGGACCCTACGAGCAGTACTTC.

The gene calls are TRBV13 and TRBJ2-1; no firm D call. The germline CDR1 and CDR2 sequences are PRHDT and FYEKMQ (reference sequence). Trimming stripped 3 bases from V and 12 bases from J, with 9 bases between. This CDR3 has 11 amino acids. In DNA, the CDR3 is TGTGCCAGCAGCTTCAATCTGGGGCAGTTCTTC. Its protein is CASSFNLGQFF.

The V and J genes are TRBV5-5 and TRBJ1-1; tentative D call: TRBD1 (5 bases). Germline V gene data show CDR1 as SGHKS and CDR2 as YYEKEE (reference sequence). The CDR3 spans 15 residues. The germline V and J ends were trimmed by 0 bases and 4 bases, with 13 bases remaining between them. The CDR3 DNA sequence: TGTGCCAGCAGCTTGGTTGCGCAGGGTGGCACTGAAGCTTTCTTT. Translating it yields CASSLVAQGGTEAFF.

The V gene is TRBV7-9, the J gene TRBJ2-7; D gene ambiguous. Deletions cut 1 base from V and 0 bases from J, with 13 bases between. This CDR3 is built from 16 residues. Germline CDR1 reads SEHNR; CDR2 reads FQNEAQ (reference sequence). The CDR3 bases are TGTGCCAGCAGCTTAGACAGTCTTACGAGCTCCTACGAGCAGTACTTC. This gives the protein CASSLDSLTSSYEQYF.

The V call is TRBV28, the J call TRBJ2-7; D remains ambiguous. Germline V gene sequence: CDR1 MDHEN, CDR2 SYDVKM. This CDR3 comprises 15 residues. The ends were cut back, 7 bases at V and 0 bases at J, with 16 bases in the middle. CDR3 sequence reads: CASTLTEDSSYEQYF. As DNA, the CDR3 is TGTGCCAGCACCCTCACCGAGGATAGCTCCTACGAGCAGTACTTC. Full variable domain (remainder filled in from reference TRBV28 and TRBJ2-7): DVKVTQSSRYLVKRTGEKVFLECVQDMDHENMFWYRQDPGLGLRLIYFSYDVKMKEKGDIPEGYSVSREKKERFSLILESASTNQTSMYLCASTLTEDSSYEQYFGPGTRLTVT.

In DNA form, the CDR3 reads TGTGCCAGCAGCTCCTCGACAGGGGGCTACACCTTC. The encoded protein is CASSSSTGGYTF. The chain combines TRBV7-8 with TRBJ1-2; 7 positions match TRBD1. The CDR3 sequence is 12 residues long. The germline CDR1 and CDR2 sequences are SGHVS and FQNEAQ. J lost 8 bases, V lost 4 bases, and 4 bases had no gene match.

V gene TRBV7-2 combines with J gene TRBJ2-7, with unresolved D. Germline-derived CDR1 and CDR2 are SGHTA and FQGNSA. There are 13 residues in the CDR3. V gave up 5 bases and J gave up 0 bases, with 8 bases separating them. CDR3 loop: CASSTQSSYEQYF. The DNA of the CDR3 is TGTGCCAGCAGCACGCAATCCTCCTACGAGCAGTACTTC.

The V gene is TRBV12-3 or TRBV12-4, the J gene TRBJ2-7, with D maybe TRBD1 (6 bases). The CDR3 consists of 13 residues. The V end was cut by 4 bases, the J end by 0 bases, with 7 bases between. The CDR3 nucleotides read TGTGCCAGCAGTTGGACAGCCTCCTACGAGCAGTACTTC. Amino acid sequence: CASSWTASYEQYF.

This clone was seen once. The chain couples TRBV11-2 to TRBJ2-2; either TRBD1 or TRBD2 may fit D (5 bases each). The CDR3 is made up of 15 amino acids. Trimming left V 3 bases short and J 5 bases short, with 13 bases between. The germline V gene has CDR1 SGHAT and CDR2 FQNNGV. The CDR3, as DNA: TGTGCCAGCAGCTTCACCGGGACCGCTACCGGGGAGCTGTTTTTT. It is translated as CASSFTGTATGELFF.

The chain recombines TRBV5-1 with TRBJ1-6; D not resolved. The CDR3 length is 15 residues. Trimming shortened V by 3 bases and J by 7 bases, and 14 bases separated the two germline ends. Germline loops: CDR1 SGHRS, CDR2 YFSETQ. The CDR3 protein is CASSSRGSPNSPLHF. DNA for the CDR3: TGCGCCAGCAGCTCCCGAGGGAGCCCGAATTCACCCCTCCACTTT.